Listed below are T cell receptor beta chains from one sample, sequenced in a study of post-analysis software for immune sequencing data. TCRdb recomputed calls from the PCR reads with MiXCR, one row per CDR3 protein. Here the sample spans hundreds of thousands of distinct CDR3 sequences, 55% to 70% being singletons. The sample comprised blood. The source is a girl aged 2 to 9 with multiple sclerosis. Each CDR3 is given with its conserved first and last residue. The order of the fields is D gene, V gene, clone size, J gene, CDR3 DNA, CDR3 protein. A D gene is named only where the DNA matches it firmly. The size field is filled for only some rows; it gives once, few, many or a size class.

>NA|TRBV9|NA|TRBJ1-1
TGTGCCAGCAGCATGGGGCCTTCCACTGAAGCTTTCTTT
CASSMGPSTEAFF
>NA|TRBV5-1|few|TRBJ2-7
TGCGCCAGCAGCTTGGGACGGAGCTCCTACGAGCAGTACTTC
CASSLGRSSYEQYF
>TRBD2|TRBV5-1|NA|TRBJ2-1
TGCGCCAGCAGCGCCGCGGGAGTTTCCTACAATGAGCAGTTCTTC
CASSAAGVSYNEQFF
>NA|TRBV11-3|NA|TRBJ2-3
TGTGCCAGCAGCTCCCGACAGGAGACAAGCACAGATACGCAGTATTTT
CASSSRQETSTDTQYF
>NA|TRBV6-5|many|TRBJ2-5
TGTGCCAGCAGTTACTCAGGCCTGGAAGAGACCCAGTACTTC
CASSYSGLEETQYF
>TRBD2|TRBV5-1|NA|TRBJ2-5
TGCGCCAGCAGCCACAGTTTCGGGGGGGCTGGAGAGACCCAGTACTTC
CASSHSFGGAGETQYF
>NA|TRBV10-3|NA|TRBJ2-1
TGTGCCATCAAGGGAGCTGAGCAGTTCTTC
CAIKGAEQFF
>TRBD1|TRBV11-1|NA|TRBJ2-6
TGTGCCAGCAGCTTACTGTTCCTAGTGGACAGGCAAGTCTCTGGGGCCAACGTCCTGACTTTC
CASSLLFLVDRQVSGANVLTF
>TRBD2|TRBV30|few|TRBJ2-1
TGTGCCTGGAGTCCTCCGGGACTAGCGGGATCAAATGAGCAGTTCTTC
CAWSPPGLAGSNEQFF
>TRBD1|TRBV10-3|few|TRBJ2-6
TGTGCCATCAGGGACAGGGGCGACTCTGGGGCCAACGTCCTGACTTTC
CAIRDRGDSGANVLTF
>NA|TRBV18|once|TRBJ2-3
TGTGCCAGCTCACCTCCGAGGGAGGATACGCAGTATTTT
CASSPPREDTQYF
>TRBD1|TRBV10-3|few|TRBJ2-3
TGTGCCATCAGACGGACAGGGGGGAGCACAGATACGCAGTATTTT
CAIRRTGGSTDTQYF
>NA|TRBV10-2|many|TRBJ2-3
TGCGCCAGCAGCCTCTCTGCGGCTAGCACAGATACGCAGTATTTT
CASSLSAASTDTQYF
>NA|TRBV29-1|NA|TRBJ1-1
TGCGGCGCAAACCTGGCAGCGAACACTGAAGCTTTCTTT
CGANLAANTEAFF
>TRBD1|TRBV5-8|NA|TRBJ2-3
TGTGCCAGCAGCTTGAAGGACAGGGATCCAGATACGCAGTATTTT
CASSLKDRDPDTQYF
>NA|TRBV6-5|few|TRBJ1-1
TGTGCCAGCAAGACAAGCCCGGGGGGCACTGAAGCTTTCTTT
CASKTSPGGTEAFF
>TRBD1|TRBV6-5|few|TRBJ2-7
TGTGCCAGCAGGAGGGGACAGGGGGCGTACGAGCAGTACTTC
CASRRGQGAYEQYF
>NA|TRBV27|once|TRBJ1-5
TGTGCCAGCAGTTCTGCCCTGCAAGGGGCCCAGCATTTT
CASSSALQGAQHF
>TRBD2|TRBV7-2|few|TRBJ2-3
TGTGCCAGCAGCTTGTATCCCACCCGGACTAGCGGGGGGAGGGATACGCAGTATTTT
CASSLYPTRTSGGRDTQYF
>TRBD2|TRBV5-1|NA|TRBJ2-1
TGCGCCAGCAGCTTGGGAGGGACTAGTGAGCAGTTCTTC
CASSLGGTSEQFF
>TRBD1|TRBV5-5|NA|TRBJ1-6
TGTGCCAGCAGCTTCGGGACAGGGATCTCCTATAATTCACCCCTCCACTTT
CASSFGTGISYNSPLHF
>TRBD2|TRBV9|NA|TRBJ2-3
TGTGCCAGCAGCGTACAAGCGGGAGGTTCAAACCCTTACACAGATACGCAGTATTTT
CASSVQAGGSNPYTDTQYF
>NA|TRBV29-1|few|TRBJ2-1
TGCAGCGCCGTAGCAAGCGGTGAGCAGTTCTTC
CSAVASGEQFF
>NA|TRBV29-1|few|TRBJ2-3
TGCAGCGTCCCAGGAGGGGCTTTTAGTACAGATACGCAGTATTTT
CSVPGGAFSTDTQYF
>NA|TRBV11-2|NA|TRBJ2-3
TGTGCCAGCAGCTTAGATGGGGGTAGCTCAGATACGCAGTATTTT
CASSLDGGSSDTQYF
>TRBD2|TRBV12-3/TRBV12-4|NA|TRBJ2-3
TGTGCCAGCAGTTTACCCCGGAGCGGGAGGACAGATACGCAGTATTTT
CASSLPRSGRTDTQYF
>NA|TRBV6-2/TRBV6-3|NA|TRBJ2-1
TGTGCCAGCAGTTACTCGACAATAGGGTCAGGGCTCTACAATGAGCAGTTCTTC
CASSYSTIGSGLYNEQFF
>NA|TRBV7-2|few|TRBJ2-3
TGTGCCAGCAGCTTAGTTCCTAGGGGGGCAGATACGCAGTATTTT
CASSLVPRGADTQYF
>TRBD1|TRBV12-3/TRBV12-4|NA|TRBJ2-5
TGTGCCAGCAGTTCCCAGGACAGGGGAGAGACCCAGTACTTC
CASSSQDRGETQYF
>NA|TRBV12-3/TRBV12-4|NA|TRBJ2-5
TGTGCCAGCAGTTTCGGTCCAAAAGAGACCCAGTACTTC
CASSFGPKETQYF
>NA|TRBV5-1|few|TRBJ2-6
TGCGCCAGCAGCTTGGTAGGCAGCCTCTCTGGGGCCAACGTCCTGACTTTC
CASSLVGSLSGANVLTF
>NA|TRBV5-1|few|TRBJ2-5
TGCGCCAGCAGCTTCGGGTTATCGGAAGAGACCCAGTACTTC
CASSFGLSEETQYF
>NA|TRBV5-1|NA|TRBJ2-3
TGCGCCAGCAGCTCCCTCCTCTACACAGATACGCAGTATTTT
CASSSLLYTDTQYF
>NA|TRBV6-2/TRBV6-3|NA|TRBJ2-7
TGTGCCAGCAGTTACGGGGGATCGAGTACCTACGAGCAGTACTTC
CASSYGGSSTYEQYF
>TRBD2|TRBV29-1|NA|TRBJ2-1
TGCAGCGTTAGCGGGGCCGGCGGCTCTACCTACAATGAGCAGTTCTTC
CSVSGAGGSTYNEQFF
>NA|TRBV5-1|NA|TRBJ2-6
TGCGCCAGCAGCTTGGGGGGGACGATGGTCTCTGGGGCCAACGTCCTGACTTTC
CASSLGGTMVSGANVLTF
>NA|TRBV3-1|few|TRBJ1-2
TGTGCCAGCAGCCAAGATCTCGGGACACCAAACTATGGCTACACCTTC
CASSQDLGTPNYGYTF
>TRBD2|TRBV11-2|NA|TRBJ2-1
TGTGCCAAGCGGGAGGGCCGAGATGCCTACAATGAGCAGTTCTTC
CAKREGRDAYNEQFF
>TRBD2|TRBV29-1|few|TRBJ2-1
TGCAGCGTTGACCCTAGCGGGGGGGAGCAGTTCTTC
CSVDPSGGEQFF
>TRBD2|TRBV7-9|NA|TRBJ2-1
TGTGCCAGCAGCCGAAAGACTAGCGGGGCTATCCGCCAGTTCTTC
CASSRKTSGAIRQFF
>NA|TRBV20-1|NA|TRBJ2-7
TGCAGTGCTAGTTTCGCGGATACTTACGAGCAGTACTTC
CSASFADTYEQYF
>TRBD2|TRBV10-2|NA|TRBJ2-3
TGCGCCAGCACTCTCGGGGGGGAAGATACGCAGTATTTT
CASTLGGEDTQYF
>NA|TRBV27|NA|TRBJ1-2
TGTGCCAGCAGTTTAAAGCAGGGAGTAGGCTATGGCTACACCTTC
CASSLKQGVGYGYTF
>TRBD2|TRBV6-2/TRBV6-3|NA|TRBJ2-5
TGTGCCACCTATAGCGGGGGGCAAGAGACCCAGTACTTC
CATYSGGQETQYF
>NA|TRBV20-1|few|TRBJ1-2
TGCAGTGCTCTTACGGGCTTAGGGATTAATGGCTACACCTTC
CSALTGLGINGYTF
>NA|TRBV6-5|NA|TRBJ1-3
TGTGCCAGCAGTTACTCGGGTCATTCCTCTGGAAACACCATATATTTT
CASSYSGHSSGNTIYF
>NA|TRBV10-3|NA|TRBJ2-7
TGTGCCATTGACCAAGGGTCCTCCTACGAGCAGTACTTC
CAIDQGSSYEQYF
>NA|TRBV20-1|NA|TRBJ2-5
TGCAGTGCTAGGCGGGGACTCGCGGAGACCCAGTACTTC
CSARRGLAETQYF
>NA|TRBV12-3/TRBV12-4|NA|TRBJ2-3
TGTGCCAGCAGTTCGTCTAGCCGGTCAGATACGCAGTATTTT
CASSSSSRSDTQYF
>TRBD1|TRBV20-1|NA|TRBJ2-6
TGCAGTGCGGGGGGACAGGGGGTCTCTGGGGCCAACGTCCTGACTTTC
CSAGGQGVSGANVLTF
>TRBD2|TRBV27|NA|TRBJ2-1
TGTGCCAGCAGTGCTAGCGGGAGGGGAGATGAGCAGTTCTTC
CASSASGRGDEQFF
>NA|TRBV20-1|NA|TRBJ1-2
TGCAGTGTCAAACGGCAGCCAGTAGATGGCTACACCTTC
CSVKRQPVDGYTF
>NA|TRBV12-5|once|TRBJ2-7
TGTGCTAGTGGTTTGGTTATGTCGGGCGAGCAGTACTTC
CASGLVMSGEQYF